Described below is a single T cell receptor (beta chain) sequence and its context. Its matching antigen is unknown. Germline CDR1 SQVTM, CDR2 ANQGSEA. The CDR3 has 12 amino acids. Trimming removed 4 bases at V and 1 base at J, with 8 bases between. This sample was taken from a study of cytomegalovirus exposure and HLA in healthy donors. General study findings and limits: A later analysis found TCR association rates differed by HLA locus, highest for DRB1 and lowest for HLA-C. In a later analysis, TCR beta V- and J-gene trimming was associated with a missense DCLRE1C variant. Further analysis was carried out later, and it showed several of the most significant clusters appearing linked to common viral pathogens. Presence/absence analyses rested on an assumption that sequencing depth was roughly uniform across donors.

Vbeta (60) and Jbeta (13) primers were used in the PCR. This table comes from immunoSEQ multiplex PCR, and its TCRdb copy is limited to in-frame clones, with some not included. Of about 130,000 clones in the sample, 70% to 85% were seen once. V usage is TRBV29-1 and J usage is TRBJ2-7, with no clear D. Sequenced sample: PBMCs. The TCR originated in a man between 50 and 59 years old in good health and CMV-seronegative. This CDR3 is CSVVVLSYEQYF. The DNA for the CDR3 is TGCAGCGTTGTCGTACTTTCCTACGAGCAGTACTTC.